The 15 T cell receptor beta chains in this list originate from one sample, sequenced in a study of blood T cell repertoires in COVID-19. TCRdb keeps only in-frame clones here, not all; method: immunoSEQ multiplex PCR. In the table there are under 200,000 clones, over 70% of which are singletons. The specimen was peripheral blood. The receptors derive from a man aged 55 to 70 with active or convalescent COVID-19.

This clone came up once. The V call is TRBV29-1, the J call TRBJ1-1; 8 bases fit TRBD1. CDR1 is SQVTM and CDR2 is ANQGSEA in the germline V gene. This CDR3 region has 12 residues. CDR3 region: CSGGQGTTEAFF. CDR3 nucleotides: TGCAGTGGTGGACAGGGCACCACTGAAGCTTTCTTT.

The V gene is TRBV19, the J gene TRBJ2-2, with a possible D match to TRBD1 (6 bases). Germline CDR1 reads LNHDA; CDR2 reads SQIVND (reference sequence). V dropped 5 bases and J dropped 1 base, with 14 bases sitting between them. This CDR3 has 16 residues. CDR3 loop: CASSLGTPRNTGELFF. As DNA, the CDR3 is TGTGCCAGTAGTCTCGGGACACCTAGGAACACCGGGGAGCTGTTTTTT. Using reference TRBV19 and TRBJ2-2 for the parts outside the CDR3, the full variable domain is DGGITQSPKYLFRKEGQNVTLSCEQNLNHDAMYWYRQDPGQGLRLIYYSQIVNDFQKGDIAEGYSVSREKKESFPLTVTSAQKNPTAFYLCASSLGTPRNTGELFFGEGSRLTVL.

The chain uses TRBV28 and TRBJ2-7, with D perhaps TRBD2 (5 bases). The CDR3 is made up of 14 amino acids. Germline lookup yields CDR1 MDHEN and CDR2 SYDVKM. V was shortened by 8 bases and J by 4 bases, with 18 bases between the two germline ends. The CDR3 spells CASLGLAGGYEQYF. For the CDR3, the DNA is TGTGCCAGCCTTGGACTCGCCGGTGGTTACGAGCAGTACTTC.

The chain has TRBV19 and TRBJ2-3, with D tentatively TRBD2 (5 bases). The CDR3 runs to 18 residues. Germline lookup yields CDR1 LNHDA and CDR2 SQIVND (reference sequence). Trimming removed 4 bases from V and 4 bases from J, with 24 bases in between. The CDR3 protein is CASSRWGSGKVFPDTQYF. The CDR3 bases are TGTGCCAGTAGTAGATGGGGATCCGGGAAGGTTTTCCCAGATACGCAGTATTTT.

The chain recombines TRBV4-3 with TRBJ2-3; the match to TRBD2 covers 13 bases. The germline gives CDR1 LGHNA, CDR2 YSLEER. The CDR3 totals 21 residues. The V segment lost 4 bases and the J segment 2 bases; nucleotides outside the gene matches: 18. Written as DNA, the CDR3 is TGCGCCAGCAGCCTGGAACCCGGGACTAGCGGGGAGAAACCCATCACAGATACGCAGTATTTT. It encodes CASSLEPGTSGEKPITDTQYF.

The chain uses TRBV28 and TRBJ1-1; TRBD1 agrees at 7 bases. There are 15 residues in the CDR3. CDR1 is MDHEN, CDR2 SYDVKM, per germline. Trimming took 1 base from V and 1 from J; bases not matched to a gene: 3. The CDR3 reads CASSLYAGGNTEAFF. The CDR3 coding sequence is TGTGCCAGCAGTTTATATGCAGGGGGGAACACTGAAGCTTTCTTT.

In nucleotides, the CDR3 is TGTGCCAGCAGCTGGACAGGGCAGACAGATACGCAGTATTTT. Translated, it gives CASSWTGQTDTQYF. The chain couples TRBV7-9 to TRBJ2-3; 8 bases line up with TRBD1. Germline CDR1 reads SEHNR; CDR2 reads FQNEAQ (reference sequence). V shed 4 bases, J shed 3 bases, and the junction held 3 bases outside the gene matches. The CDR3 has 14 amino acids.

This clone was seen a handful of times. The V and J genes are TRBV28 and TRBJ1-5; 8 bases map to TRBD1. Unmatched junction bases numbered 1, after V lost 1 base and J lost 5 bases. Germline V gene lookup returns CDR1 MDHEN and CDR2 SYDVKM. The CDR3 runs 14 residues. The chain's CDR3 is CASSLLQGDQPQHF. The CDR3 region has the DNA TGTGCCAGCAGTTTATTACAGGGGGATCAGCCCCAGCATTTT.

The genes are TRBV4-2 and TRBJ1-5; weak D call: TRBD1 (6 bases). There are 15 residues in the CDR3. Germline V lookup: CDR1 LGHNA, CDR2 YNFKEQ. V was trimmed by 4 bases and J by 2 bases, leaving 12 bases between them. The CDR3 reads CASSLGGGRNQPQHF. As DNA, the CDR3 is TGTGCCAGCAGCCTGGGAGGGGGACGCAATCAGCCCCAGCATTTT.

The chain employs TRBV12-3 or TRBV12-4 and TRBJ2-1; D unclear. The CDR3 sequence is 12 residues long. V was pared by 7 bases and J by 3 bases, with 7 bases between. The DNA for the CDR3 is TGTGCCAGCACGAGGAACTACAATGAGCAGTTCTTC. Residues: CASTRNYNEQFF.

The chain carries TRBV7-2 and TRBJ2-5; 8 bases align to TRBD1. The CDR3 totals 13 residues. The trim removed 6 bases at V and 3 bases at J, leaving 3 bases unmatched. Germline CDR1 SGHTA, CDR2 FQGNSA. CDR3 nucleotide sequence: TGTGCCAGCAGTTTGGACAGGGAAGAGACCCAGTACTTC. It encodes CASSLDREETQYF.

The rearrangement uses TRBV2 and TRBJ2-2, with 7 bases identical to TRBD1. The CDR3 has 13 amino acids. The germline V gene has CDR1 SNHLY and CDR2 FYNNEI. After removal of 8 bases from V and 6 bases from J, the junction contained 6 bases not matched to a gene. CDR3 nucleotides: TGTGCCAGCGACAGGGTTAGGGCCGGGGAGCTGTTTTTT. It codes for CASDRVRAGELFF.

V is TRBV28 and J is TRBJ1-5; D remains ambiguous. Germline V gene sequence: CDR1 MDHEN, CDR2 SYDVKM. The V end was cut by 2 bases, the J end by 9 bases, with 11 bases between. The CDR3 consists of 13 residues. Written as DNA, the CDR3 is TGTGCCAGCAGTTTAGGTTTGAGAGGGCCCCAGCATTTT. It specifies CASSLGLRGPQHF.

V is TRBV18 and J is TRBJ2-7, with 8 bases fitting TRBD1. V gave up 0 bases and J gave up 5 bases; unmatched junction bases: 6. This CDR3 has 15 amino acids. Germline V CDR1 and CDR2: KGHSH, LQKENI. The DNA of the CDR3 is TGTGCCAGCTCACCACCGAACCAGGGGGCAAACGAGCAGTACTTC. This gives the protein CASSPPNQGANEQYF.

This chain uses TRBV11-3 with TRBJ2-1; tentatively, D is TRBD2 (6 bases). CDR1 SGHNT and CDR2 YENEEA come from the germline V gene. This CDR3 spans 14 amino acids. V lost 5 bases and J 8 bases, leaving 16 bases between the germline ends. The CDR3 nucleotides are TGTGCCAGCAGCCCCACTAGCAGCCGGCATGAGCAGTTCTTC. Amino acids: CASSPTSSRHEQFF.